The subject of this entry is one TCR beta chain. Its antigen is unknown. This may stem from a read error, because a much larger clone lies one nucleotide away. It was from 2 million PBMCs stored at -80 C that the unsorted libraries were obtained. The CDR3 contains 14 residues. The germline V gene encodes CDR1 SQVTM and CDR2 ANQGSEA. The data were obtained in a study of neurological immune-mediated disorders. Overall study findings and caveats: The multiple sclerosis repertoire cluster had no clinical or MRI correlate.

From 15-18 subjects, every sequencing run obtained over 170 million TCR-beta sequences. TCRdb redid the calling of the 5' RACE reads with MiXCR, one entry per CDR3 protein. Found here are 80,000 to 85,000 distinct CDR3 sequences, 2% to 3% of them singletons; the top ten hold around 1.1%. The rearrangement links TRBV29-1 to TRBJ2-5; a weak D match, TRBD1 (5 bases). The specimen was PBMCs. This TCR derives from a woman aged 25 to 39 with multiple sclerosis. This CDR3 reads CSVELTQGRETKYF. The CDR3 DNA is TGCAGCGTTGAACTGACCCAGGGTCGAGAGACCAAGTACTTC.